Shown below are 23 T cell receptor beta chains from a single sample sequenced in a study of CD8 T cells in ankylosing spondylitis. The antigens for these receptors are not known. TCRdb analysed the 5' RACE reads with MiXCR anew, one entry per CDR3 protein. Among 100,000 to 150,000 distinct CDR3 sequences listed, 15% to 20% were seen once. Study results and caveats: Among TCR beta sequences, a motif of eight highly homologous variants appeared characteristic of ankylosing spondylitis blood.

Sequencing was done on a sample of blood, either unsorted or a sorted T cell fraction (not recorded which). These receptors were collected from a male donor with ankylosing spondylitis.

This clonotype was detected ten times or more. J is TRBJ1-3 and V is TRBV10-3, with unresolved D. The ends were cut back, 10 bases at V and 0 bases at J, with 10 bases in the middle. The germline V gene encodes CDR1 ENHRY and CDR2 SYGVKD. CDR3 length: 13 residues. The CDR3 sequence: CATGTASGNTIYF. The CDR3 nucleotides are TGTGCCACCGGAACAGCCTCTGGAAACACCATATATTTT.

This clonotype was counted only a few times. The V call is TRBV7-9, the J call TRBJ1-5; 7 bases fit TRBD1. Germline V gene lookup returns CDR1 SEHNR and CDR2 FQNEAQ (reference sequence). The length of the CDR3 is 14 residues. V dropped 5 bases and J dropped 9; count of bases not matched to a gene: 10. Written as DNA, the CDR3 is TGTGCCAGCAGCCTCGGGACAGAACTGGGGCCCCAGCATTTT. Its translation is CASSLGTELGPQHF.

The chain recombines TRBV5-1 with TRBJ2-7; the D call may be TRBD1 or TRBD2 (5 bases each). Germline V gene data show CDR1 as SGHRS and CDR2 as YFSETQ. Between the trimmed V and J ends, which lost 7 bases and 3 bases, there was a span of 20 bases. There are 15 residues in the CDR3. The CDR3 spells CASLPGPTGIYEQYF. The CDR3 DNA reads TGCGCCAGCCTCCCGGGGCCGACTGGTATCTACGAGCAGTACTTC.

This clonotype was counted a few times. The rearrangement uses TRBV11-1 and TRBJ2-7, with 10 bases that match TRBD2. V shed 9 bases and J 4 bases; nucleotides not matched to a gene: 15. The CDR3 is 16 amino acids. The germline CDR1 and CDR2 sequences are SGHAT and FQDESV (reference sequence). CDR3 residues: CASSLRGTSGIYEQYF. CDR3 sequence (DNA): TGTGCCAGTTCGCTCAGGGGAACTAGCGGGATTTACGAGCAGTACTTC.

The chain carries TRBV20-1 and TRBJ2-1; TRBD2 matches at 7 bases. Trimming at V came to 5 bases and at J to 6 bases, leaving 13 bases not matched to a gene. Germline V gene lookup returns CDR1 DFQATT and CDR2 SNEGSKA (reference sequence). CDR3 size: 15 residues. CDR3 coding DNA: TGCAGTGCTGAGAGGAAGGGAGGGACCTTCAATGAGCAGTTCTTC. This sequence encodes CSAERKGGTFNEQFF.

This clonotype was found a few times. The genes are TRBV5-1 and TRBJ2-7; 8 bases map to TRBD1. The CDR3 covers 13 residues. V was pared by 0 bases and J by 6 bases, with 2 bases of the junction left unmatched. CDR1 is SGHRS, CDR2 YFSETQ, per germline. DNA of the CDR3: TGCGCCAGCAGCTTGGTCAGGGGGCGCGAGCAGTACTTC. Translating it yields CASSLVRGREQYF.

The gene calls are TRBV27 and TRBJ2-1; D perhaps matches TRBD2 (6 bases). The germline gives CDR1 MNHEY, CDR2 SMNVEV (reference sequence). Trimming cost V 6 bases and J 2 bases, with 14 bases left between them. The CDR3 length is 15 residues. CDR3 loop: CASSLGLSTYNEQFF. CDR3 nucleotides: TGTGCCAGCAGCCTGGGACTGTCAACCTACAATGAGCAGTTCTTC.

This clonotype was seen a handful of times. CDR3 amino acids: CASKTGGTEAFF. CDR3 bases: TGCGCCAGCAAAACAGGGGGCACTGAAGCTTTCTTT. This chain uses TRBV5-1 with TRBJ1-1; 8 nucleotides line up with TRBD1. The junction had 2 bases not matched to a gene; V was cut back by 6 bases and J by 4 bases. The germline V gene has CDR1 SGHRS and CDR2 YFSETQ. The CDR3 sequence is 12 residues long.

This chain joins TRBV9 and TRBJ2-6; no clear D gene. The germline CDR1 and CDR2 sequences are SGDLS and YYNGEE. The CDR3 loop spans 14 amino acids. V was pared by 3 bases and J by 2 bases, with 6 bases between. The CDR3 sequence: CASSEGAGANVLTF. The DNA of the CDR3 is TGTGCCAGCAGCGAAGGCGCTGGGGCCAACGTCCTGACTTTC. Drawing the rest from reference TRBV9 and TRBJ2-6, the complete variable domain is DSGVTQTPKHLITATGQRVTLRCSPRSGDLSVYWYQQSLDQGLQFLIQYYNGEERAKGNILERFSAQQFPDLHSELNLSSLELGDSALYFCASSEGAGANVLTFGAGSRLTVL.

This sequence joins TRBV6-1 and TRBJ2-5; no clear D gene. This CDR3 is built from 13 residues. With 6 bases removed from V and 1 base from J, the gap between germline ends came to 9 bases. Germline V gives CDR1 MNHNS, CDR2 SASEGT. The chain's CDR3 is CASSPMGQETQYF. CDR3 DNA sequence: TGTGCCAGCAGCCCCATGGGCCAAGAGACCCAGTACTTC.

The chain has TRBV27 and TRBJ2-7; D is perhaps TRBD1 (7 bases). V dropped 5 bases and J dropped 6 bases, with 17 bases sitting between them. This CDR3 contains 14 residues. Germline loops: CDR1 MNHEY, CDR2 SMNVEV (reference sequence). The CDR3 loop reads CASSRGGGSSEQYF. The DNA for the CDR3 is TGTGCCAGCAGTCGCGGAGGGGGCTCGTCCGAGCAGTACTTC.

This clonotype occurred a few times. V and J are TRBV7-9 and TRBJ2-3, with D maybe TRBD2 (6 bases). Trimming took off 6 bases at V and 1 base at J, with 17 bases between the two ends. The length of the CDR3 is 16 residues. Germline CDR1 SEHNR, CDR2 FQNEAQ (reference sequence). The CDR3 DNA sequence: TGTGCCAGCAGTTCCCGTAGCGGAAGGGGCACAGATACGCAGTATTTT. This sequence encodes CASSSRSGRGTDTQYF.

Worth noting for this clonotype: The CDR3 carries no conserved terminal phenylalanine or tryptophan, so it likely arises from a read error. This chain uses TRBV6-5 with TRBJ2-7; unclear D gene. V was clipped by 0 bases and J by 2 bases, with 5 bases between them. CDR1 and CDR2 from the germline V gene are MNHEY and SVGAGI. The CDR3 loop spans 13 amino acids. The CDR3 nucleotides read TGTGCCAGCAGTTACTCCAGGACCTACGAGCAGTACCTC. Protein sequence: CASSYSRTYEQYL.

CDR3: CATSEPTGIDTEAFF. DNA of the CDR3: TGTGCCACCAGTGAACCGACAGGGATCGACACTGAAGCTTTCTTT. The V call is TRBV24-1, the J call TRBJ1-1; 7 positions match TRBD1. The germline gives CDR1 KGHDR, CDR2 SFDVKD. The junction had 7 bases not matched to a gene; V was cut back by 4 bases and J by 3 bases. The length of the CDR3 is 15 residues.

This clonotype was counted at least ten times. J is TRBJ2-1 and V is TRBV4-1, with TRBD2 identical over 9 bases. CDR1 and CDR2 (germline): MGHRA, YSYEKL. With 3 bases clipped from V and 2 bases from J, the junction kept 2 bases outside the gene matches. The CDR3 length is 15 residues. The CDR3 sequence is CASSHVAGAYNEQFF. CDR3 bases: TGCGCCAGCAGCCATGTAGCGGGGGCCTACAATGAGCAGTTCTTC.

The chain employs TRBV5-4 and TRBJ1-2; D unclear. CDR1 and CDR2 (germline): SGHNT, YYREEE (reference sequence). Trimming pared 0 bases from V and 2 bases from J, leaving 17 bases between. This CDR3 has 17 residues. The DNA for the CDR3 is TGTGCCAGCAGCTTGGGAGCGTTGGTCAGGCGCAACTATGGCTACACCTTC. Amino acids: CASSLGALVRRNYGYTF.

This sequence joins TRBV20-1 and TRBJ2-5; no firm D call. V was clipped by 7 bases and J by 1 base, with 10 bases between them. CDR1 and CDR2 from the germline V gene are DFQATT and SNEGSKA (reference sequence). This CDR3 comprises 12 residues. In DNA, the CDR3 is TGCAGTGTTGTCGAAAGCCAAGAGACCCAGTACTTC. Residues: CSVVESQETQYF.

This clonotype occurred a few times. This chain uses TRBV9 with TRBJ2-1, with D possibly being TRBD1 (5 bases). CDR1 SGDLS and CDR2 YYNGEE come from the germline V gene. CDR3 length equals 12 residues. V lost 1 base, J lost 7 bases, and 6 bases lay in between. Written as DNA, the CDR3 is TGTGCCAGCAGCGTACAGGGAAATGAGCAGTTCTTC. Its translation: CASSVQGNEQFF.

CDR3 coding DNA: TGTGCCAGCAGTTGGGACAGTCGAACTCAAGAGACCCAGTACTTC. It encodes CASSWDSRTQETQYF. This chain connects TRBV27 to TRBJ2-5; 7 nucleotides line up with TRBD1. The junction had 7 bases not matched to a gene; V was cut back by 4 bases and J by 2 bases. CDR1 and CDR2 from the germline V gene are MNHEY and SMNVEV (reference sequence). CDR3 length equals 15 residues.

This clonotype has a handful of counts. J is TRBJ2-1 and V is TRBV10-3; TRBD2 might be the D (5 bases). The CDR3 has 16 amino acids. CDR1 is ENHRY and CDR2 is SYGVKD in the germline V gene. With 4 bases removed from V and 5 bases from J, the gap between germline ends came to 18 bases. The CDR3 region is CAISGPIGGGDNEQFF. CDR3 in DNA: TGTGCCATCAGTGGCCCTATCGGAGGCGGTGACAATGAGCAGTTCTTC.

To note about this clonotype: The junction and the germline gene differ at one end; a read error may be behind it. V and J are TRBV5-1 and TRBJ2-2; perhaps TRBD1 as D (6 bases). Looked up from germline, CDR1 is SGHRS and CDR2 is YFSETQ. This CDR3 region has 15 residues. CDR3 in amino acids: CASSQPTGNAGELFF. The CDR3 region has the DNA TGCGCCAGCAGCCAACCTACAGGGAACGCCGGGGAGCTGTTTTTT. Full variable domain (remainder filled in from reference TRBV5-1 and TRBJ2-2): KAGVTQTPRYLIKTRGQQVTLSCSPISGHRSVSWYQQTPGQGLQFLFEYFSETQRNKGNFPGRFSGRQFSNSRSEMNVSTLELGDSALYLCASSQPTGNAGELFFGEGSRLTVL.

This clonotype has more than one count but fewer than ten. The chain uses TRBV7-9 and TRBJ1-2, with unresolved D. This CDR3 spans 14 amino acids. Germline V gene lookup returns CDR1 SEHNR and CDR2 FQNEAQ (reference sequence). V lost 0 bases and J 4 bases, leaving 9 bases between the germline ends. CDR3 sequence (DNA): TGTGCCAGCAGCTTAGCTGGCGGTATCTATGGCTACACCTTC. Its translation is CASSLAGGIYGYTF. The full variable domain, its missing parts supplied by reference TRBV7-9 and TRBJ1-2, is DTGVSQNPRHKITKRGQNVTFRCDPISEHNRLYWYRQTLGQGPEFLTYFQNEAQLEKSRLLSDRFSAERPKGSFSTLEIQRTEQGDSAMYLCASSLAGGIYGYTFGSGTRLTVV.

This clonotype was recorded a few times. The chain has TRBV6-2 or TRBV6-3 and TRBJ2-3; TRBD1 agrees at 9 bases. From germline, CDR1 is MNHEY and CDR2 SVGEGT. CDR3 length: 15 residues. With 2 bases clipped from V and 7 bases from J, the junction kept 7 bases outside the gene matches. The CDR3 here is CASSYPWTGENTQYF. In DNA, the CDR3 is TGTGCCAGCAGTTACCCATGGACAGGGGAGAATACGCAGTATTTT.